This paragraph reports one TCR beta chain. The sample belongs to a study of shared clonotypes between healthy human individuals. CDR1 is SGHNT, CDR2 YYREEE, per germline (reference sequence). After removal of 4 bases from V and 6 bases from J, the junction contained 8 bases not matched to a gene. The CDR3 is 15 amino acids. In the source study's methods: Filtering differed since immunoSEQ provided only junctions, with no quality scores. TCRdb's table, derived via immunoSEQ multiplex PCR, lists solely in-frame clones and lacks some. V and J calls and clone size come straight from that table; D and trimming were deduced from the DNA. The data contain under 600,000 clones, 95% to 98% of them seen just once; the ten biggest clones take up 0.3% to 0.35%. Naive CD8 cells, CD45RO-negative and positively selected for CCR7, excluded terminally differentiated effector memory CD45RA+ cells.

This TCR was recovered from a man aged 25-45 years in good health. The chain combines TRBV5-4 with TRBJ2-2; TRBD1 matches at 8 bases. Sequences were obtained from naive CD8+ T cells sorted from blood. The DNA of the CDR3 is TGTGCCAGCAGCCCCGGGACAGGAGCCGCCGGGGAGCTGTTTTTT. It translates to CASSPGTGAAGELFF.